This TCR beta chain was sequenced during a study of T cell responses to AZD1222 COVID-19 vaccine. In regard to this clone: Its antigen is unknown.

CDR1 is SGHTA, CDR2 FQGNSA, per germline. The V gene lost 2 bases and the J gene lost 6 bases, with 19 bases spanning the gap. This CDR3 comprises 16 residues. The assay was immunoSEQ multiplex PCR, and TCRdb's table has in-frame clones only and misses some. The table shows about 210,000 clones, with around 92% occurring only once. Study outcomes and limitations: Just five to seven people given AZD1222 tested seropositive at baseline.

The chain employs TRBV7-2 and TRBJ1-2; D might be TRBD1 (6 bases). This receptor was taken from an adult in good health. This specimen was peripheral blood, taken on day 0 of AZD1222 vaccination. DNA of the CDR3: TGTGCCAGCAGCTTAAGGCAAACAGGGTATGGGGATGGCTACACCTTC. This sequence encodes CASSLRQTGYGDGYTF. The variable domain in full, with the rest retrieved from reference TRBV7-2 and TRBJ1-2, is GAGVSQSPSNKVTEKGKDVELRCDPISGHTALYWYRQSLGQGLEFLIYFQGNSAPDKSGLPSDRFSAERTGGSVSTLTIQRTQQEDSAVYLCASSLRQTGYGDGYTFGSGTRLTVV.